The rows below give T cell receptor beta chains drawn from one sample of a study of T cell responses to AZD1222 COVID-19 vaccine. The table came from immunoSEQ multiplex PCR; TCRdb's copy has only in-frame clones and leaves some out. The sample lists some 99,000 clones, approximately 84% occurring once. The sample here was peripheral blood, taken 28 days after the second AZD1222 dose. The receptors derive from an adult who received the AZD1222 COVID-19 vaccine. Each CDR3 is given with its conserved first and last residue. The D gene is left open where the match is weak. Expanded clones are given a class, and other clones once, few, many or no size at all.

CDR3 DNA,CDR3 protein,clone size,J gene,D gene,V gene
TGTGCCAGCAGATGGACAGGGAGTGAAGCGAACACCGGGGAGCTGTTTTTT,CASRWTGSEANTGELFF,NA,TRBJ2-2,TRBD1,TRBV27
TGCGCCAGCAGCCTAGACGGACAGGGAGCTTTCTTT,CASSLDGQGAFF,NA,TRBJ1-1,TRBD1,TRBV5-1
TGTGCCAGCTCACCACAGAACTCCCTCCCCCCAGATACGCAGTATTTT,CASSPQNSLPPDTQYF,NA,TRBJ2-3,NA,TRBV18
TGTGCCAACGCCGGGAGGGAAGGCTCCTACAATGAGCAGTTCTTC,CANAGREGSYNEQFF,NA,TRBJ2-1,TRBD2,TRBV10-3
TGTGCCAGCTCACCGTTGGCAGAACCTCCGAGCTCCTACGAGCAGTACTTC,CASSPLAEPPSSYEQYF,NA,TRBJ2-7,NA,TRBV18
TGTGCCAGCAGCGGACATACTCAAGAGACCCAGTACTTC,CASSGHTQETQYF,NA,TRBJ2-5,NA,TRBV27
TGTGCCAGCAGTGAAGTACTAGCGGGGATATCCGCGCGCGACCAGTACTTC,CASSEVLAGISARDQYF,once,TRBJ2-5,TRBD2,TRBV6-1
TGTGCCTGGGACGGGATCGGGCCTGGGGATGAGCAGTTCTTC,CAWDGIGPGDEQFF,NA,TRBJ2-1,NA,TRBV30
TGTGCCAGCTCACCGATGGGGGGAAGTAACACTGAAGCTTTCTTT,CASSPMGGSNTEAFF,NA,TRBJ1-1,NA,TRBV18
TGTGCCAGTAGTTTCCGGGACAGAAGGAACACTGAAGCTTTCTTT,CASSFRDRRNTEAFF,once,TRBJ1-1,TRBD1,TRBV19
TGTGCCAGTGGGGCCTGGAGCAATCAGCCCCAGCATTTT,CASGAWSNQPQHF,NA,TRBJ1-5,NA,TRBV7-6
TGTGCCAGCAGCTATCGTAGCAATCAGCCCCAGCATTTT,CASSYRSNQPQHF,NA,TRBJ1-5,NA,TRBV3-1/TRBV3-2
TGTGCCAGTAGCGGGACCTTCTCTGGAAACACCATATATTTT,CASSGTFSGNTIYF,NA,TRBJ1-3,NA,TRBV19
TGTGCCAGCAGTTCCCCGGAGGTTGAAGCTTTCTTT,CASSSPEVEAFF,once,TRBJ1-1,NA,TRBV28
TGTGCCAGCAGCGTAGACCAATGGGCTTACCCTAACTATGGCTACACCTTC,CASSVDQWAYPNYGYTF,NA,TRBJ1-2,NA,TRBV9
TGTGCCAGCAGTGAAGACTTTATGGCCCAGCATTTT,CASSEDFMAQHF,once,TRBJ1-5,NA,TRBV2
TGTGCCATCAGACCTAACGGACAGAGGGGAAACACCATATATTTT,CAIRPNGQRGNTIYF,NA,TRBJ1-3,NA,TRBV10-3
TGCGCCAGCAGCTTCCGAACCGAACAGGGGATCTACGAGCAGTACTTC,CASSFRTEQGIYEQYF,NA,TRBJ2-7,TRBD1,TRBV5-1
TGTGCCAGCCTTCGTGGGGGCGGTCAGCCCCAGCATTTT,CASLRGGGQPQHF,NA,TRBJ1-5,NA,TRBV6-5
TGTGCCAGCAGCCAAGACGCCTCTGGGGCCAACGTCCTGACTTTC,CASSQDASGANVLTF,once,TRBJ2-6,NA,TRBV3-1/TRBV3-2
TGTGCCAGCATGCATCAGGGTTCCTACGAGCAGTACTTC,CASMHQGSYEQYF,few,TRBJ2-7,NA,TRBV6-1
TGTGCCAGCAGTTTCCCCTCCTTTACCTACACCTTC,CASSFPSFTYTF,NA,TRBJ1-2,NA,TRBV28
TGCGCCAGCAGCTTGTCAAATGACCGGGGACTTTATGGCTACACCTTC,CASSLSNDRGLYGYTF,once,TRBJ1-2,NA,TRBV5-1
TGTGCCAGCATCAAGGGGGGTAACACTGAAGCTTTCTTT,CASIKGGNTEAFF,NA,TRBJ1-1,NA,TRBV7-8
TGTGCCAGCAGCCTCCCCGGACAGGGTTCTAATGAAAAACTGTTTTTT,CASSLPGQGSNEKLFF,NA,TRBJ1-4,TRBD1,TRBV7-9
TGTGCCAGCAGCTTAGGGGAAGAATTTGAAGCTTTCTTT,CASSLGEEFEAFF,NA,TRBJ1-1,NA,TRBV11-2
TGTGCCAGCTCCCCTGGACAGGGGGCCGCCTACGAGCAGTACTTC,CASSPGQGAAYEQYF,NA,TRBJ2-7,TRBD1,TRBV18
TGTGCCAGCAGCCAAGACGGGCGAACAGCCAACACTGAAGCTTTCTTT,CASSQDGRTANTEAFF,NA,TRBJ1-1,NA,TRBV3-1/TRBV3-2
TGCGCCAGCAGCGCCGGGACAGGGGGGACGAACTATGGCTACACCTTC,CASSAGTGGTNYGYTF,NA,TRBJ1-2,TRBD1,TRBV5-1
TGCGCCAGCAGCTCGGACACGTCTCGAGAGCAGTACTTC,CASSSDTSREQYF,NA,TRBJ2-7,NA,TRBV5-1
TGTGCCACCAGCTCGCGGCCTCAGGGTGGCGGGCCTTACAATGAGCAGTTCTTC,CATSSRPQGGGPYNEQFF,NA,TRBJ2-1,NA,TRBV15
TGCGCCAGCAGTCAATCTTTTCTCGCCCGGAGGTGCTACGAGCAGTACTTC,CASSQSFLARRCYEQYF,NA,TRBJ2-7,NA,TRBV23-1
TGTGCCAGCAGCTTCCCGTGGCAGAATAATTCACCCCTCCACTTT,CASSFPWQNNSPLHF,NA,TRBJ1-6,NA,TRBV7-2
TGTGCCAGCATTCTAGCGGGGAGGACCGGGGAGCTGTTTTTT,CASILAGRTGELFF,once,TRBJ2-2,TRBD2,TRBV6-5
TGCGCCAGCAGCCCGGATCGGGGGGGCACAGATACGCAGTATTTT,CASSPDRGGTDTQYF,NA,TRBJ2-3,TRBD2,TRBV5-1
TGCAGCGGTGTTTTGACGGGACTGAACACTGAAGCTTTCTTT,CSGVLTGLNTEAFF,NA,TRBJ1-1,NA,TRBV29-1
TGTGCCAGTAGTATTGAAACAGGGGGAACCCTAAACTATGGCTACACCTTC,CASSIETGGTLNYGYTF,NA,TRBJ1-2,TRBD1,TRBV19
TGCGCCAGCAATGGACAGGGGTACGAGCAGCCCCAGCATTTT,CASNGQGYEQPQHF,NA,TRBJ1-5,TRBD1,TRBV23-1
TGTGCCAGCAGCATCAGGGGGACACCCCTCCACTTT,CASSIRGTPLHF,NA,TRBJ1-6,TRBD1,TRBV6-5
TGTGCCACCAGTGATTTAGCTAGCTTGTTCCCCCACACAGATACGCAGTATTTT,CATSDLASLFPHTDTQYF,NA,TRBJ2-3,NA,TRBV24-1
TGTGCCAGCAGTTTACTCGGGTCTATGAGCACTGAAGCTTTCTTT,CASSLLGSMSTEAFF,few,TRBJ1-1,NA,TRBV6-2/TRBV6-3
TGCGCCAGCAGCTTGAGGGACAGTGGTAGAACCGGGGAGCTGTTTTTT,CASSLRDSGRTGELFF,NA,TRBJ2-2,TRBD1,TRBV5-1
TGTGCCACCAGCTACGGAGGGACGACGGAGACCCAGTACTTC,CATSYGGTTETQYF,NA,TRBJ2-5,NA,TRBV15
TGCAGCGTTGGCTGGATAAGGGGCGAGCAGTACTTC,CSVGWIRGEQYF,few,TRBJ2-7,NA,TRBV29-1
TGTGCCAGCATTACAGGGTTTTCATCACCCCTCCACTTT,CASITGFSSPLHF,NA,TRBJ1-6,NA,TRBV6-5
TGTGCCAGCAGCCAACGCGGGAGTTTATACAATGAGCAGTTCTTC,CASSQRGSLYNEQFF,NA,TRBJ2-1,TRBD2,TRBV3-1/TRBV3-2
TGTGCCAGCAGCTTGGTGGAAAACATTCAGTACTTC,CASSLVENIQYF,NA,TRBJ2-4,NA,TRBV5-5
TGTGCCAGCAGCAGACAGGATTACGAGCAGTACTTC,CASSRQDYEQYF,NA,TRBJ2-7,NA,TRBV7-9
TGTGCCAGCAGTTCCTTCGACTACACCCCTGCGCAGTATTTT,CASSSFDYTPAQYF,NA,TRBJ2-3,NA,TRBV27
TGTGCCAGCAGCTTAGCGGGCACAGTGATTAGTCAGCCCCAGCATTTT,CASSLAGTVISQPQHF,NA,TRBJ1-5,NA,TRBV7-8
TGCGCCAGCAGCTTACTCGGCCGGGACAGTAACACTGAAGCTTTCTTT,CASSLLGRDSNTEAFF,NA,TRBJ1-1,TRBD1,TRBV5-1